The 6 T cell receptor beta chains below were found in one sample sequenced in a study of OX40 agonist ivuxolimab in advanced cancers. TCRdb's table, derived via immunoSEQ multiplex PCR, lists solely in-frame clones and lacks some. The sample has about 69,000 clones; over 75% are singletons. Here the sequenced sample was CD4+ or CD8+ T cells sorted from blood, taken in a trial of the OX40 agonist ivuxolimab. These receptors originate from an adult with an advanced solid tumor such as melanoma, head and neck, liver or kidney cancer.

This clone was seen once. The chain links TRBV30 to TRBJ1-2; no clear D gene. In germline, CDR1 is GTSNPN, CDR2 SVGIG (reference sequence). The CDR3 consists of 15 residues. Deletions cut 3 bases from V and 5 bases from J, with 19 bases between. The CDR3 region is CAWRERAESWYGYTF. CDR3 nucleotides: TGTGCCTGGAGGGAAAGGGCAGAATCTTGGTATGGCTACACCTTC.

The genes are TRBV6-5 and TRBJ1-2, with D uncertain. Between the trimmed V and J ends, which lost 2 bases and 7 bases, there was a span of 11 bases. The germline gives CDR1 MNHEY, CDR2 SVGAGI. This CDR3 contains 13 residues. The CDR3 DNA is TGTGCCAGCAGTTACGACGGTTGGGGTGGCTACACCTTC. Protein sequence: CASSYDGWGGYTF.

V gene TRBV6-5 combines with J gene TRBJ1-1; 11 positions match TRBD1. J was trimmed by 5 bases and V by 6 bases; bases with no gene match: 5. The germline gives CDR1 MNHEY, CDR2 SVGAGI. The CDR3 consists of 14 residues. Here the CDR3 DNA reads TGTGCCAGCAGCCCGGGACAGGGGGATACTGAAGCTTTCTTT. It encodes CASSPGQGDTEAFF.

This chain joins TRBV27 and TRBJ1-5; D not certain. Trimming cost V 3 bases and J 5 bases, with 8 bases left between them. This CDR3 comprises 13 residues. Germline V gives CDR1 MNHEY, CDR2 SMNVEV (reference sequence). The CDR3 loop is CASSFGSDQPQHF. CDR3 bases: TGTGCCAGCAGTTTCGGCTCTGATCAGCCCCAGCATTTT.

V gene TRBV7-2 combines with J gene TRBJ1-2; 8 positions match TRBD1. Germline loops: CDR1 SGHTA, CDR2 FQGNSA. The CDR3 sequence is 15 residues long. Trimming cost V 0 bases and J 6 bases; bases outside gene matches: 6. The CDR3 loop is CASSLAAGGADGYTF. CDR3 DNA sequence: TGTGCCAGCAGCTTAGCGGCAGGGGGCGCCGATGGCTACACCTTC.

The CDR3 DNA is TGTGCCAGCAGTTACGGGCAGGGCAACTCCTACGAGCAGTACTTC. Encoded protein: CASSYGQGNSYEQYF. The V and J genes are TRBV6-5 and TRBJ2-7, with D maybe TRBD1 (5 bases). The CDR3 runs 15 residues. Trimming removed 2 bases at V and 0 bases at J, with 11 bases between. The V gene's germline CDR1 is MNHEY and CDR2 SVGAGI.